What follows describes a single T cell receptor beta chain. These data originate in a study of T cells in Graves' hyperthyroidism and ophthalmopathy. Germline V gene sequence: CDR1 MNHNS, CDR2 SASEGT. The CDR3 is 16 amino acids. Trimming shortened V by 2 bases and J by 6 bases, and 18 bases separated the two germline ends. TCR beta CDR3 region amplification was performed from RNA transcripts. Carried out on the TCR CDR3, a first-round RT-PCR used the HTBI primer set. Each CDR3 protein gets one entry after TCRdb re-called the multiplex PCR reads with MiXCR. The sample lists about 610,000 distinct CDR3 sequences, roughly a sixth occurring once. A roughly 10 ml volume of fresh peripheral blood provided the PBMCs.

The rearrangement links TRBV6-1 to TRBJ2-3, with D uncertain. This TCR came from a woman in her forties with Graves' ophthalmopathy. The sample consisted of blood. The CDR3, as DNA: TGTGCCAGCAGTGAATGGCCGCCAGGCGTCGAGGATACGCAGTATTTT. Amino acids: CASSEWPPGVEDTQYF.